This TCR beta chain is drawn from a study of T cells in Graves' hyperthyroidism and ophthalmopathy. Study-wide results and caveats: Peripheral blood also featured most of the thyroid clonotypes expanded above 0.001.

RNA transcripts yielded amplified TCR beta CDR3 regions. With the HTBI primer set, the TCR CDR3 went through a first round of RT-PCR. TCRdb processed the multiplex PCR reads anew with MiXCR; each CDR3 protein has one entry. Of around 620,000 distinct CDR3 sequences in the sample, about 43% are singletons; the top ten hold around 19%. In regard to this clonotype: What it recognizes is unknown.

The diagnostic basis comprised clinical symptoms, serum thyroxine and TRAb, thyroid ultrasound and orbital computed tomography. This clonotype originated in an adult woman with Graves' disease, either hyperthyroidism or ophthalmopathy (not recorded which). Material for sequencing was peripheral blood or thyroid tissue (not recorded which).

The CDR3: CASSEALTTENTEAFF. The CDR3 DNA reads as TGTGCCAGCAGTGAAGCCTTGACAACTGAGAACACTGAAGCTTTCTTT. The rearrangement joins TRBV28 to TRBJ1-1; no clear D. The germline gives CDR1 MDHEN, CDR2 SYDVKM. V dropped 5 bases and J dropped 1 base, with 17 bases sitting between them. The CDR3 covers 16 residues. Filled out from reference TRBV28 and TRBJ1-1, the complete variable domain reads DVKVTQSSRYLVKRTGEKVFLECVQDMDHENMFWYRQDPGLGLRLIYFSYDVKMKEKGDIPEGYSVSREKKERFSLILESASTNQTSMYLCASSEALTTENTEAFFGQGTRLTVV.